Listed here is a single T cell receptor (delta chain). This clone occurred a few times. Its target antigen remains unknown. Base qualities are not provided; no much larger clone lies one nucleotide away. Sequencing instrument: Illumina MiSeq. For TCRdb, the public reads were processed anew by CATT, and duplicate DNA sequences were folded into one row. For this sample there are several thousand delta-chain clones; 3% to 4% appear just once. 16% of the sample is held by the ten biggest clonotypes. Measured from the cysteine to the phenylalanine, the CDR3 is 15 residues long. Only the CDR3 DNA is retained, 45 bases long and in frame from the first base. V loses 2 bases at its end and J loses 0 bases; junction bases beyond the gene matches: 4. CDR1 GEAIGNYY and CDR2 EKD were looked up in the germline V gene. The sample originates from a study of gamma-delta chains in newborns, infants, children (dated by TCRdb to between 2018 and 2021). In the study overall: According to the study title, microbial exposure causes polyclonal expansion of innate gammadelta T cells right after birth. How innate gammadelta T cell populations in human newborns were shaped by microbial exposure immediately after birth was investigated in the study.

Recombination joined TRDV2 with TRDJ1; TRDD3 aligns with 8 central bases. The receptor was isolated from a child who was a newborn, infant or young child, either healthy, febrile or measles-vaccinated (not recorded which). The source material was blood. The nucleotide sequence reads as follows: TGTGCCTGTGACAAGGGGATACAGTACACCGATAAACTCATCTTT. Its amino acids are CACDKGIQYTDKLIF.